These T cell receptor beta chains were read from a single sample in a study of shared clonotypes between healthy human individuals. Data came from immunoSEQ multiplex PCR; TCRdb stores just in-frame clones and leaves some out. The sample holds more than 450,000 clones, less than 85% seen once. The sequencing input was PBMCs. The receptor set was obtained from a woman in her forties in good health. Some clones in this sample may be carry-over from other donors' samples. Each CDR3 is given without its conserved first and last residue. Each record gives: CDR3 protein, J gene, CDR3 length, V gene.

ASSLARTSGGSTDTQY	TRBJ2-3	16	TRBV5-1
ASSWGGDTDTQY	TRBJ2-3	12	TRBV5-6
ASSSRNTYEQY	TRBJ2-7	11	TRBV6-1
ASSSPLAGGWHEQF	TRBJ2-1	14	TRBV27
ASSVHQVSGELF	TRBJ2-2	12	TRBV9
AWSNPRRGNSPLH	TRBJ1-6	13	TRBV30
ASSFPNQPQH	TRBJ1-5	10	TRBV7-2
ASSPPGSSLNTQY	TRBJ2-3	13	TRBV7-8
ASSSGLATYNEQF	TRBJ2-1	13	TRBV11-2
ASSLDRASYNEQF	TRBJ2-1	13	TRBV7-3
ASSVAGSPLTGDGYT	TRBJ1-2	15	TRBV9